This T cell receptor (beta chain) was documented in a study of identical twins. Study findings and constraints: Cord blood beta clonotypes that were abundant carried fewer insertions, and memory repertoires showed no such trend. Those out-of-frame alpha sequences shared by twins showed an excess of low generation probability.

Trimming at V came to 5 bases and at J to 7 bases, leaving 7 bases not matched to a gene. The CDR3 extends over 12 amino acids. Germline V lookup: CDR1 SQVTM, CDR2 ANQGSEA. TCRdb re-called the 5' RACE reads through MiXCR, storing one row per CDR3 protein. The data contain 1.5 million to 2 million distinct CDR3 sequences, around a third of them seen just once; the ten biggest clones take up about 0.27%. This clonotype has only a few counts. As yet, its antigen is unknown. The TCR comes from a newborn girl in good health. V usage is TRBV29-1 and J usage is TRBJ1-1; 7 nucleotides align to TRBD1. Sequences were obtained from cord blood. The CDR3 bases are TGCAGCGTTAACAGGGGTCCCCGTGAAGCTTTCTTT. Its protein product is CSVNRGPREAFF.